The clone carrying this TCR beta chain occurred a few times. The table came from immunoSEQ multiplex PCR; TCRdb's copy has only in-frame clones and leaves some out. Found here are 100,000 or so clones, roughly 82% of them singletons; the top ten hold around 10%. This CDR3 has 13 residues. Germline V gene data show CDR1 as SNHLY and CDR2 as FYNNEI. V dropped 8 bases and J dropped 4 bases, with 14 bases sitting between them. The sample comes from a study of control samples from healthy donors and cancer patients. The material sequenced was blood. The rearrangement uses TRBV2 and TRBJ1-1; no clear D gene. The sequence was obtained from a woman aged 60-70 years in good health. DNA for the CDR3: TGTGCCAGCGGCAGTAGCGAAAGCACTGAAGCTTTCTTT. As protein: CASGSSESTEAFF.